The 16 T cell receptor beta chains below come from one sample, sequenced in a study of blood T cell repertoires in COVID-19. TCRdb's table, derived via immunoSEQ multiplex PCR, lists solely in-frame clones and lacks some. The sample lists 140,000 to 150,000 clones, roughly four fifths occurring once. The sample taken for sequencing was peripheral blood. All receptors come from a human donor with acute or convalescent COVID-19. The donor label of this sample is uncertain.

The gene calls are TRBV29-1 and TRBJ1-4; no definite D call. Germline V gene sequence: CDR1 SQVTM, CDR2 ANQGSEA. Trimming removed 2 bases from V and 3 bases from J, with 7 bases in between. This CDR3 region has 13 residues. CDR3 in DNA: TGCAGCGTTGAATGGGGAGCTAATGAAAAACTGTTTTTT. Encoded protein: CSVEWGANEKLFF. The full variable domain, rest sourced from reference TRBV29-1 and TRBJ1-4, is SAVISQKPSRDICQRGTSLTIQCQVDSQVTMMFWYRQQPGQSLTLIATANQGSEATYESGFVIDKFPISRPNLTFSTLTVSNMSPEDSSIYLCSVEWGANEKLFFGSGTQLSVL.

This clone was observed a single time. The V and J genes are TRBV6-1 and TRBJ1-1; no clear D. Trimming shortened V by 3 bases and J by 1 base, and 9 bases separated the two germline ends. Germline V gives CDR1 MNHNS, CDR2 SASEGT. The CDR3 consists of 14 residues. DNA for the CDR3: TGTGCCAGCAGTGAGGGAGGCAGGAACACTGAAGCTTTCTTT. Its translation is CASSEGGRNTEAFF.

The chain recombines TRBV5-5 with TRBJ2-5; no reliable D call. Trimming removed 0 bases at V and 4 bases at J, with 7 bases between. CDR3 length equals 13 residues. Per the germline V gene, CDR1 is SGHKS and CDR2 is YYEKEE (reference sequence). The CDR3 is CASSLASGETQYF. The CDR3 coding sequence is TGTGCCAGCAGCTTGGCCTCGGGAGAGACCCAGTACTTC.

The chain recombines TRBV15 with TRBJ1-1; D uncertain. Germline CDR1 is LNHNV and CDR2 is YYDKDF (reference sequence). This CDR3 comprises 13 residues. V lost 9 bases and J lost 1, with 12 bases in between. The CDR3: CATSKTQNTEAFF. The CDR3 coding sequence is TGTGCCACATCGAAGACTCAGAACACTGAAGCTTTCTTT. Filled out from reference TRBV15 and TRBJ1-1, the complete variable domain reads DAMVIQNPRYQVTQFGKPVTLSCSQTLNHNVMYWYQQKSSQAPKLLFHYYDKDFNNEADTPDNFQSRRPNTSFCFLDIRSPGLGDTAMYLCATSKTQNTEAFFGQGTRLTVV.

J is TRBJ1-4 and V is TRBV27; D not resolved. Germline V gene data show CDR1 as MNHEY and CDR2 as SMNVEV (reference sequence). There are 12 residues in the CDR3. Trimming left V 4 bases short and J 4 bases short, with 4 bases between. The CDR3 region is CASSSFNEKLFF. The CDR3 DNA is TGTGCCAGCAGTTCATTTAATGAAAAACTGTTTTTT. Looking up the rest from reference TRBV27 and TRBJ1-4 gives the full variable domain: EAQVTQNPRYLITVTGKKLTVTCSQNMNHEYMSWYRQDPGLGLRQIYYSMNVEVTDKGDVPEGYKVSRKEKRNFPLILESPSPNQTSLYFCASSSFNEKLFFGSGTQLSVL.

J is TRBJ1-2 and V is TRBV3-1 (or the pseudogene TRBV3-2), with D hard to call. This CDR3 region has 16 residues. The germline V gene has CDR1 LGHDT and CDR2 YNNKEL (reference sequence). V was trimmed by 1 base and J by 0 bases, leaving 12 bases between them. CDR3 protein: CASSQGITLANYGYTF. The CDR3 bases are TGTGCCAGCAGCCAAGGTATCACTCTGGCTAACTATGGCTACACCTTC.

CDR3 sequence: CASSLQGRGQPQHF. The CDR3 DNA follows: TGTGCCAGCAGTTTACAGGGTAGGGGACAGCCCCAGCATTTT. J is TRBJ1-5 and V is TRBV6-5, with TRBD1 as a possible D gene (6 bases). This CDR3 is built from 14 residues. The V and J ends lost 4 bases and 7 bases respectively, with 14 bases between them. Germline V gene data show CDR1 as MNHEY and CDR2 as SVGAGI.

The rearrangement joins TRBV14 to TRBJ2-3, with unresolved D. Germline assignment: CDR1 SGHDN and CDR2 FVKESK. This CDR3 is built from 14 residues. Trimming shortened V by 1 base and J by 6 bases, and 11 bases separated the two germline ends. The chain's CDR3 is CASSQAVWYDTQYF. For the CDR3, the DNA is TGTGCCAGCAGCCAAGCAGTTTGGTACGATACGCAGTATTTT.

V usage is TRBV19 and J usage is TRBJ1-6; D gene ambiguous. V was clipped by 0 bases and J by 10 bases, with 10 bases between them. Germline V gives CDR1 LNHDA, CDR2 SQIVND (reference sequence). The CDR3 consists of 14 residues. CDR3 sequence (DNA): TGTGCCAGTAGTATAGAGGGCAAGATATCACCCCTCCACTTT. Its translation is CASSIEGKISPLHF.

CDR3: CASSSGTQGEKLFF. Written as DNA, the CDR3 is TGTGCCAGCAGCTCCGGGACTCAGGGAGAAAAACTGTTTTTT. The rearrangement joins TRBV7-2 to TRBJ1-4; D is possibly TRBD1 (5 bases). Trimming removed 4 bases from V and 8 bases from J, with 14 bases in between. This CDR3 has 14 amino acids. Germline V gene lookup returns CDR1 SGHTA and CDR2 FQGNSA.

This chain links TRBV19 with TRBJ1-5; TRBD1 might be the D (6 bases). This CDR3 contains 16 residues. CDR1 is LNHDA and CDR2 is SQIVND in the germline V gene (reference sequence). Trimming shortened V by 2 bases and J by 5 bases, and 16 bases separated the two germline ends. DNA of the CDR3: TGTGCCAGTAGTATAAGTATCAGGGGAGCCTATCAGCCCCAGCATTTT. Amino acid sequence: CASSISIRGAYQPQHF.

CDR3 amino acids: CASTIQGMKETQYF. The CDR3 nucleotides read TGCGCCAGTACGATACAGGGTATGAAGGAGACCCAGTACTTC. This rearrangement joins TRBV5-1 to TRBJ2-5; the D gene is possibly TRBD1 (6 bases). The CDR3 is 14 amino acids. V shed 8 bases and J shed 5 bases, with 19 bases lying between them. CDR1 is SGHRS, CDR2 YFSETQ, per germline.

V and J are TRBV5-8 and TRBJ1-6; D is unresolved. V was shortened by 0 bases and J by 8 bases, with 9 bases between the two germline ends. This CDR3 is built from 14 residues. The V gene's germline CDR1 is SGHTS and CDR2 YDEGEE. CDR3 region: CASSLGQGDSPLHF. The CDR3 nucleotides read TGTGCCAGCAGCTTGGGACAAGGTGATTCACCCCTCCACTTT.

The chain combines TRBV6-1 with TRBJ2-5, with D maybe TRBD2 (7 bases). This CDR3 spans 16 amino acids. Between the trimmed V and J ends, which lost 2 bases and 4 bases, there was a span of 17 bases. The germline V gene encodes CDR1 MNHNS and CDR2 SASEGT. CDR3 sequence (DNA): TGTGCCAGCAGTGAATACTTCAACAGGGAGGGAGAGACCCAGTACTTC. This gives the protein CASSEYFNREGETQYF.

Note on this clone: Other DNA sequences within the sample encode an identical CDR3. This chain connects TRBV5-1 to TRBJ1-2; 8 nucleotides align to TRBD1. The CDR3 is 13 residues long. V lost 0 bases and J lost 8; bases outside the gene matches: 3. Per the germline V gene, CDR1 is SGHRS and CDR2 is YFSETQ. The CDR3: CASSLGQGRGYTF. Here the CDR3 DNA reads TGCGCCAGCAGCTTGGGACAGGGGAGGGGCTACACCTTC.

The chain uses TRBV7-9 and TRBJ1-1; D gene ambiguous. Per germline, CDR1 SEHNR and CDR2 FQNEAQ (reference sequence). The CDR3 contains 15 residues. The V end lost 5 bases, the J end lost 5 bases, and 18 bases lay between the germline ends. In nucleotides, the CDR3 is TGTGCCAGCAGCGTTCCGGGGTATAGGAAAACTGAAGCTTTCTTT. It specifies CASSVPGYRKTEAFF.